These 6 T cell receptor beta chains were sequenced from one sample in a study of regulatory T cells in long-lasting Graves disease. Relying on iRepertoire HTBI primers and Arm-PCR of CDR3 regions, the team built TCR beta libraries. TCRdb re-called the multiplex PCR reads through MiXCR, storing one row per CDR3 protein. The sample lists 600,000 to 850,000 distinct CDR3 sequences; approximately 29% were seen once. As to time point: persistent/refractory GD, antithyroid drugs over 5 years with positive TRAb. The TCR library was prepared using RNA isolated from PBMCs. The sequenced sample was peripheral blood mononuclear cells (PBMCs), obtained when the disease was refractory, from a patient treated with antithyroid drugs. Receptor source: a female donor with Graves disease.

The genes are TRBV11-2 and TRBJ2-6; perhaps TRBD1 as D (6 bases). Germline-derived CDR1 and CDR2 are SGHAT and FQNNGV. Trimming took 3 bases from V and 2 from J, leaving 14 bases between them. The CDR3 length is 17 residues. The CDR3: CASSFVGGRAGANVLTF. The CDR3 region has the DNA TGTGCCAGCAGCTTCGTAGGGGGACGAGCTGGGGCCAACGTCCTGACTTTC. Full variable domain (outside the CDR3, taken from reference TRBV11-2 and TRBJ2-6): EAGVAQSPRYKIIEKRQSVAFWCNPISGHATLYWYQQILGQGPKLLIQFQNNGVVDDSQLPKDRFSAERLKGVDSTLKIQPAKLEDSAVYLCASSFVGGRAGANVLTFGAGSRLTVL.

Only a few counts were recorded for this clonotype. This chain links TRBV20-1 with TRBJ1-1; the match to TRBD1 covers 8 bases. This CDR3 region has 12 residues. Germline CDR1 is DFQATT and CDR2 is SNEGSKA (reference sequence). V lost 5 bases, J lost 3 bases, and 2 bases stayed unmatched. Here the CDR3 DNA reads TGCAGTGCTCAGGGGGCGCACACTGAAGCTTTCTTT. Residues: CSAQGAHTEAFF.

This chain links TRBV14 with TRBJ2-2; 8 nucleotides agree with TRBD1. Germline trimming cut 4 bases from V and 4 bases from J; bases unmatched to any gene: 8. The length of the CDR3 is 16 residues. Germline V CDR1 and CDR2: SGHDN, FVKESK. The CDR3, as DNA: TGTGCCAGCAGCCGCCTAGGCGGGACAGGCACCGGGGAGCTGTTTTTT. It specifies CASSRLGGTGTGELFF.

This clonotype has just a few counts. The rearrangement joins TRBV29-1 to TRBJ1-1; weak D call: TRBD1 (5 bases). Trimming removed 7 bases from V and 1 base from J, with 13 bases in between. CDR1 SQVTM and CDR2 ANQGSEA come from the germline V gene. The CDR3 has 13 amino acids. In DNA, the CDR3 is TGCAGCGCAACAGGCCGGCCGAACACTGAAGCTTTCTTT. It codes for CSATGRPNTEAFF.

V gene TRBV14 combines with J gene TRBJ1-1; D is uncertain. CDR3 size: 14 residues. The V gene lost 5 bases and the J gene lost 5 bases, with 15 bases spanning the gap. Germline V gene sequence: CDR1 SGHDN, CDR2 FVKESK. The CDR3 protein is CASSLDTWGTEAFF. The CDR3 DNA reads as TGTGCCAGCAGCTTAGATACGTGGGGTACTGAAGCTTTCTTT.

This chain connects TRBV19 to TRBJ1-1; TRBD1 aligns across 8 bases. In germline, CDR1 is LNHDA, CDR2 SQIVND (reference sequence). The CDR3 runs 14 residues. Trimming cost V 9 bases and J 5 bases; bases outside gene matches: 11. DNA for the CDR3: TGTGCCAGCACTCTCGGACAGGGAAGGACTGAAGCTTTCTTT. Protein product: CASTLGQGRTEAFF.